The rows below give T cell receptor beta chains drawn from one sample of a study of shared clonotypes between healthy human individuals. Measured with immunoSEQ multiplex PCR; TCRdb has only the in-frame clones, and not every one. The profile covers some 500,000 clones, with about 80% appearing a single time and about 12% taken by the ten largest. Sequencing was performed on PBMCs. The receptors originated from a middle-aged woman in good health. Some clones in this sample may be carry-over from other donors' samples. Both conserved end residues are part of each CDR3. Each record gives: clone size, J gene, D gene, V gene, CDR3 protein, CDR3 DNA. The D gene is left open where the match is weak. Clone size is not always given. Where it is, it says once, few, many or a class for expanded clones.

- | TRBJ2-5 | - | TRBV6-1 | CASSEQPSRRETQYF | TGTGCCAGCAGTGAACAGCCGTCCCGGCGAGAGACCCAGTACTTC
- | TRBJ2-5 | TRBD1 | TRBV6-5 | CASRTGGEETQYF | TGTGCCAGCAGGACAGGGGGCGAGGAGACCCAGTACTTC
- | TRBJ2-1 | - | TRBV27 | CASSPRFTVNEQFF | TGTGCCAGCAGTCCTCGCTTTACGGTGAATGAGCAGTTCTTC
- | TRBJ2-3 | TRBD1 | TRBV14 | CASSQHPGQGPGDTQYF | TGTGCCAGCAGCCAACACCCGGGACAGGGGCCTGGAGATACGCAGTATTTT
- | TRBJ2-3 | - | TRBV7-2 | CASSQTDTQYF | TGTGCCAGCAGCCAAACAGATACGCAGTATTTT
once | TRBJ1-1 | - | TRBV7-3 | CASSLWENTEAFF | TGTGCCAGCAGCTTATGGGAGAACACTGAAGCTTTCTTT
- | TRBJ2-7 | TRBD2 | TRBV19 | CASSTPGLAGYEQYF | TGTGCCAGTAGTACTCCGGGACTAGCGGGTTACGAGCAGTACTTC
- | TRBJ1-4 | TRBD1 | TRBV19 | CASSRDRVNEKLFF | TGTGCCAGTAGCAGGGACAGAGTAAATGAAAAACTGTTTTTT
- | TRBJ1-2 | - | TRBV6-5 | CASRYGGGKNGYTF | TGTGCCAGCAGATACGGGGGCGGGAAGAATGGCTACACCTTC
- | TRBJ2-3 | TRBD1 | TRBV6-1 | CASSGGQGPTDTQYF | TGTGCCAGCAGTGGGGGACAGGGGCCCACAGATACGCAGTATTTT
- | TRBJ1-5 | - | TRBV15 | CATSRDGSGYQPQHF | TGTGCCACCAGCAGAGATGGATCGGGGTATCAGCCCCAGCATTTT
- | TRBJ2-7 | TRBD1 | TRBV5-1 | CASSLGPGGPGEQYF | TGCGCCAGCAGCTTGGGGCCAGGGGGCCCGGGGGAGCAGTACTTC
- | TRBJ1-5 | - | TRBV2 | CASSEVRQPQHF | TGTGCCAGCAGTGAGGTGCGGCAGCCCCAGCATTTT
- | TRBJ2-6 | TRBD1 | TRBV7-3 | CASSLDRVGANVLTF | TGTGCCAGCAGCCTGGACAGGGTTGGGGCCAACGTCCTGACTTTC
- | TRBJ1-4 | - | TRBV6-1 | CASSEAGGGDEKLFF | TGTGCCAGCAGTGAAGCGGGGGGGGGCGATGAAAAACTGTTTTTT
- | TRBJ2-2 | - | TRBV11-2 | CASSLEWNTGELFF | TGTGCCAGCAGCTTAGAATGGAACACCGGGGAGCTGTTTTTT
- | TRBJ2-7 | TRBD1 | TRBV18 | CASSPQGDRRLEQYF | TGTGCCAGCTCACCACAAGGGGACAGAAGGCTCGAGCAGTACTTC
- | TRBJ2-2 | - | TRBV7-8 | CASSLAQGRLAGELFF | TGTGCCAGCAGCTTAGCCCAGGGGAGGTTGGCCGGGGAGCTGTTTTTT